The clone carrying this TCR beta chain was counted between two and nine times. Antigen specificity is unknown. CDR1 and CDR2 from the germline V gene are MNHNS and SASEGT. This CDR3 has 12 residues. Trimming shortened V by 7 bases and J by 11 bases, and 16 bases separated the two germline ends. These data belong to a study of T-cell memory formation after mild COVID-19. Study-wide context: The study found TCR clusters largely donor specific.

Study-wide points: While clones contracting from day 15 to 85 were balanced between CD4 and CD8, later expanders leaned CD4+.

UMIs and sample barcodes were carried by the TCR alpha and TCR beta cDNA libraries that 5'RACE produced using constant-segment primers. MiXCR, run by TCRdb on the 5' RACE reads, gives a single entry per CDR3 protein. The repertoire includes some 68,000 distinct CDR3 sequences, over 15% of them detected once, and about a third sits in the top ten. This clonotype was obtained from an adult woman who had mild COVID-19 (a few samples of this study predate the infection). Cell type and time point are not known. V usage is TRBV6-1 and J usage is TRBJ2-3; perhaps TRBD2 as D (5 bases). The specimen sequenced was PBMCs or a T cell subset sorted from them (not recorded which). CDR3 residues: CASIWVGEEQYF. The CDR3, as DNA: TGTGCCAGCATTTGGGTGGGAGAGGAGCAGTATTTT.